The sequence of this T cell receptor (beta chain) was determined in a study of shared clonotypes between healthy human individuals. General observations from the study: The naive CD4 repertoires of a handful of donors were compared, and around 4.9% of clonotypes were shared. The study generally estimated greater richness for naive than memory subsets.

As regards this clone: As yet, its antigen is unknown.

Every donor, a Caucasian adult, lived in Nashville, Tennessee. Splitting of each subset's genomic DNA was done evenly across several immunoSEQ plates. Method: immunoSEQ multiplex PCR; TCRdb's copy keeps in-frame clones and lacks some. Of approximately 2.4 million clones listed, more than 90% are singletons. Germline V gene lookup returns CDR1 SGHRS and CDR2 YFSETQ. This CDR3 is built from 15 residues. Trimming stripped 2 bases from V and 1 base from J, with 11 bases between. This chain connects TRBV5-1 to TRBJ2-3; D is perhaps TRBD2 (5 bases). Sequenced material: naive CD4+ T cells sorted from blood. This sample's subset: CD45RA+ positively selected. This receptor was identified in a young man in good health. Here the CDR3 reads CASSFDRRGTDTQYF. Written as DNA, the CDR3 is TGCGCCAGCAGCTTTGATAGGCGGGGCACAGATACGCAGTATTTT.